The next 15 T cell receptor beta chains were all read from a single sample in a study of OX40 agonist ivuxolimab in advanced cancers. TCRdb keeps only in-frame clones here, not all; method: immunoSEQ multiplex PCR. The profile shows fewer than 45,000 clones, 89% of them singletons. This material consisted of CD4+ or CD8+ T cells sorted from blood, taken in a trial of the OX40 agonist ivuxolimab. All receptors derive from an adult with an advanced solid tumor such as melanoma, head and neck, liver or kidney cancer.

J is TRBJ2-4 and V is TRBV6-7; D gene uncertain. TRBV6-7 is designated an ORF whose function remains uncertain. Trimming pared 7 bases from V and 10 bases from J, leaving 11 bases between. This CDR3 contains 11 residues. The CDR3 sequence is CASITPWIQYF. DNA for the CDR3: TGTGCCAGCATCACCCCCTGGATTCAGTACTTC.

The V call is TRBV7-6, the J call TRBJ2-7; 8 nucleotides align to TRBD2. Germline trimming cut 4 bases from V and 2 bases from J; bases unmatched to any gene: 4. This CDR3 region has 14 residues. Germline loops: CDR1 SGHVS, CDR2 FNYEAQ. The DNA of the CDR3 is TGTGCCAGCAGCTCCGTCGGGAGGGCCTACGAGCAGTACTTC. This sequence encodes CASSSVGRAYEQYF.

The V gene is TRBV6-1, the J gene TRBJ2-7; possibly TRBD1 or TRBD2 for D (5 bases each). Germline V gives CDR1 MNHNS, CDR2 SASEGT. Trimming stripped 7 bases from V and 6 bases from J, with 19 bases between. The CDR3 spans 14 residues. CDR3 sequence reads: CASTFGGGNGEQYF. The CDR3 DNA follows: TGTGCCAGCACCTTTGGGGGTGGCAATGGCGAGCAGTACTTC.

This clone occurred once. CDR3 loop: CASSTTGGNEKLFF. In DNA, the CDR3 is TGTGCCAGCAGTACAACGGGGGGCAATGAAAAACTGTTTTTT. The chain employs TRBV6-5 and TRBJ1-4; TRBD1 is a possible D gene (6 bases). This CDR3 has 14 amino acids. V dropped 5 bases and J dropped 5 bases, with 12 bases sitting between them. Germline assignment: CDR1 MNHEY and CDR2 SVGAGI.

This chain connects TRBV21-1 to TRBJ2-4; the table's D call of TRBD2 was not tested on the DNA. TRBV21-1 represents a pseudogene. This CDR3 is 15 amino acids long. This CDR3 is CASKQLTLAKNIQYF. The DNA of the CDR3 is TGTGCCAGCAAGCAATTAACTCTAGCCAAAAACATTCAGTACTTC.

J is TRBJ2-7 and V is TRBV7-7; 8 bases map to TRBD1. This CDR3 contains 13 residues. With 3 bases clipped from V and 3 bases from J, the junction kept 1 base outside the gene matches. Per the germline V gene, CDR1 is SSHAT and CDR2 is FNYEAQ (reference sequence). CDR3 sequence reads: CASSFDRGYEQYF. The CDR3 DNA is TGTGCCAGCAGCTTCGACAGGGGCTACGAGCAGTACTTC.

The CDR3 bases are TGTGCCAGCAGCTTGACCGGGGGACACAGCTACAATGAGCAGTTCTTC. Its protein is CASSLTGGHSYNEQFF. The gene calls are TRBV5-4 and TRBJ2-1; D tentatively reads TRBD1 or TRBD2 (6 bases each). Germline V CDR1 and CDR2: SGHNT, YYREEE (reference sequence). The CDR3 has 16 residues. V lost 1 base to trimming and J lost 3 bases, with 14 bases between them.

The count of this clone is one. The chain combines TRBV9 with TRBJ1-2; 8 bases align to TRBD1. This CDR3 region has 18 residues. The V gene's germline CDR1 is SGDLS and CDR2 YYNGEE. J lost 0 bases, V lost 0 bases, and 10 bases had no gene match. CDR3 DNA: TGTGCCAGCAGCGTAGCTACGGGACAGGAATTTTCTAACTATGGCTACACCTTC. As protein: CASSVATGQEFSNYGYTF.

In this sample, this clone turned up a few times. This chain links TRBV5-5 with TRBJ1-1; D might be TRBD1 (6 bases). Trimming pared 0 bases from V and 5 bases from J, leaving 14 bases between. CDR3 length: 15 residues. Germline values: CDR1 SGHKS, CDR2 YYEKEE (reference sequence). For the CDR3, the DNA is TGTGCCAGCAGCTTGGTCACAGGGATTCTGACTGAAGCTTTCTTT. Translation gives CASSLVTGILTEAFF.

The count of this clone is one. V gene TRBV10-3 combines with J gene TRBJ1-1; TRBD1 might be the D (5 bases). Germline lookup yields CDR1 ENHRY and CDR2 SYGVKD. The V end was cut by 4 bases, the J end by 3 bases, with 12 bases between. CDR3 length: 14 residues. In DNA, the CDR3 is TGTGCCATCAGTGGCAACCAGGGATACACTGAAGCTTTCTTT. Encoded protein: CAISGNQGYTEAFF.

The chain couples TRBV6-5 to TRBJ1-1, with D perhaps TRBD1 (6 bases). V was shortened by 2 bases and J by 1 base, with 11 bases between the two germline ends. CDR3 length: 15 amino acids. Germline values: CDR1 MNHEY, CDR2 SVGAGI. The CDR3 DNA reads TGTGCCAGCAGTTACGGGACACCTCCGAACACTGAAGCTTTCTTT. Its protein product is CASSYGTPPNTEAFF.

The chain couples TRBV28 to TRBJ2-2; D not certain. The germline V gene encodes CDR1 MDHEN and CDR2 SYDVKM. V shed 9 bases and J shed 6 bases, with 11 bases lying between them. CDR3 size: 12 residues. The CDR3 here is CASDAGSGELFF. In nucleotides, the CDR3 is TGTGCCAGTGATGCCGGGTCCGGGGAGCTGTTTTTT.

This clone was found a few times. This sequence joins TRBV13 and TRBJ2-2; TRBD1 might be the D (5 bases). Germline lookup yields CDR1 PRHDT and CDR2 FYEKMQ (reference sequence). Deletions cut 0 bases from V and 5 bases from J, with 7 bases between. CDR3 length: 14 residues. This CDR3 reads CASSLGQGTGELFF. The CDR3 region has the DNA TGTGCCAGCAGCTTAGGCCAGGGAACCGGGGAGCTGTTTTTT. The full variable domain, with the rest looked up from reference TRBV13 and TRBJ2-2, is AAGVIQSPRHLIKEKRETATLKCYPIPRHDTVYWYQQGPGQDPQFLISFYEKMQSDKGSIPDRFSAQQFSDYHSELNMSSLELGDSALYFCASSLGQGTGELFFGEGSRLTVL.

V gene TRBV10-3 combines with J gene TRBJ2-1; D remains unclear. The germline V gene encodes CDR1 ENHRY and CDR2 SYGVKD. V lost 4 bases and J 10 bases, leaving 20 bases between the germline ends. The CDR3 has 15 residues. CDR3 DNA: TGTGCCATCAGTGGATCTTTGTCCGGCTACCTAGAGCAGTTCTTC. It yields the protein CAISGSLSGYLEQFF.

The chain uses TRBV2 and TRBJ2-3; no firm D call. This CDR3 region has 11 residues. Germline V gene data show CDR1 as SNHLY and CDR2 as FYNNEI. The V and J ends lost 10 bases and 5 bases respectively, with 10 bases between them. CDR3 in DNA: TGTGCCATTCCGCTACGAGATACGCAGTATTTT. This gives the protein CAIPLRDTQYF.